A selection of T cell receptor beta chains follows, all from one sample in a study of early T cells in non-severe SARS-CoV-2 infection. TCRdb recomputed calls from the 5' RACE reads with MiXCR, one row per CDR3 protein. Among 97,000 or so distinct CDR3 sequences listed, 9.5% to 11% were seen once. The material sequenced was whole blood, taken at baseline. These receptors all come from an adult who was a healthcare worker with PCR-confirmed SARS-CoV-2 infection or an uninfected control (not recorded which). Both conserved end residues are part of each CDR3. The order of the fields is V gene, J gene, clone size, D gene, CDR3 DNA, CDR3 protein. The D gene is left open where the match is weak. Only some rows state a clone size, as once, few, many or a class for expanded clones.

V: TRBV7-8
J: TRBJ2-7
size: many
D: NA
DNA: TGTGCCAGCAGCTTCGGGTACTCCTACGAGCAGTACTTC
CDR3: CASSFGYSYEQYF

V: TRBV28
J: TRBJ2-7
size: once
D: NA
DNA: TGTGCCAGCAGTTCCCGAGGGATCAGCGAGCAGTACTTC
CDR3: CASSSRGISEQYF

V: TRBV18
J: TRBJ1-1
size: few
D: NA
DNA: TGTGCCAGCTCACCACAGGGGGGCACGAACACTGAAGCTTTCTTT
CDR3: CASSPQGGTNTEAFF

V: TRBV29-1
J: TRBJ1-1
size: NA
D: NA
DNA: TGCAGCGTACACGAGGGGCCCAGAGCTTTCTTT
CDR3: CSVHEGPRAFF

V: TRBV5-1
J: TRBJ1-2
size: NA
D: TRBD1
DNA: TGCGCCAGCAGCTTGGGACAGGGATCTGGCTACACCTTC
CDR3: CASSLGQGSGYTF

V: TRBV7-6
J: TRBJ2-1
size: NA
D: NA
DNA: TGTGCCAGCAGCTTAGCGCTCCAGACTCCGTACAATGAGCAGTTCTTC
CDR3: CASSLALQTPYNEQFF

V: TRBV5-4
J: TRBJ1-2
size: NA
D: TRBD1
DNA: TGTGCCAGCAGCTTGGGGGACAGGGGAAGGGATGGCTACACCTTC
CDR3: CASSLGDRGRDGYTF

V: TRBV4-2
J: TRBJ1-3
size: few
D: TRBD1
DNA: TGTGCCAGCAGCCGAATCCGACAGGGGAACAAAATCTTCTCTGGAAACACCATATATTTT
CDR3: CASSRIRQGNKIFSGNTIYF

V: TRBV28
J: TRBJ2-3
size: NA
D: TRBD1
DNA: TGTGCCAGCAGTTTAATGACAGGGGGCGCGGGAGTAACAGATACGCAGTATTTT
CDR3: CASSLMTGGAGVTDTQYF

V: TRBV10-3
J: TRBJ2-1
size: many
D: NA
DNA: TGTGCCATCAGTGAGTCGTTCGCCGATGAGCAGTTCTTC
CDR3: CAISESFADEQFF